The present T cell receptor beta chain was sequenced within a study of blood T cell repertoires in COVID-19. Overall study: Samples came from the United States, Italy and Spain, spanning acute and convalescent COVID-19.

In the study's own analysis: Reference gene primer amplification yielded estimated nucleated cell counts. The table came from immunoSEQ multiplex PCR; TCRdb's copy has only in-frame clones and leaves some out. That table is the source of V, J and clone size, and D and trimming were worked out from the DNA. The table includes about 220,000 clones, around four fifths detected once. The CDR3 covers 17 residues. J gave up 3 bases and V 4 bases, and 5 bases lay outside the gene matches. Germline V gene lookup returns CDR1 MNHEY and CDR2 SVGEGT. The chain recombines TRBV6-2 or TRBV6-3 with TRBJ2-2; 13 nucleotides line up with TRBD2. The TCR comes from a man aged 30 to 39 with active or convalescent COVID-19. Sequenced material: peripheral blood. Here the CDR3 DNA reads TGTGCCAGCAGTTCGACTAGCGGGGGGACCTACACCGGGGAGCTGTTTTTT. Its translation: CASSSTSGGTYTGELFF.